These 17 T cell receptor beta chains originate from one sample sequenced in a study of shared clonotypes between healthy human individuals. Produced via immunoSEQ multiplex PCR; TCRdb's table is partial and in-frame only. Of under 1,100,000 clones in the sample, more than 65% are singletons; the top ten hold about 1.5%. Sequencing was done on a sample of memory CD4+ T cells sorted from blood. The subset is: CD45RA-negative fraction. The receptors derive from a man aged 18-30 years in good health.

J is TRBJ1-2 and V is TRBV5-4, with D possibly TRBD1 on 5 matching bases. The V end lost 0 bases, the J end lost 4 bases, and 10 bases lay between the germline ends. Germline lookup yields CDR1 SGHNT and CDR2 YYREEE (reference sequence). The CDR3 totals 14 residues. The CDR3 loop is CASSLGGAVYGYTF. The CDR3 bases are TGTGCCAGCAGCTTGGGCGGGGCTGTCTATGGCTACACCTTC.

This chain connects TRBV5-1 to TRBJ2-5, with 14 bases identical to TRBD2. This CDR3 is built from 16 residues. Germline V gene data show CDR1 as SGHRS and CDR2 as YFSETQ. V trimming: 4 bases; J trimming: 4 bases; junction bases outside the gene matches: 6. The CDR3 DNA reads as TGCGCCAGCAGCCCGGGACTAGCGGGAGACGTAGAGACCCAGTACTTC. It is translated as CASSPGLAGDVETQYF. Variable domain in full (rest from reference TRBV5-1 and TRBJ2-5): KAGVTQTPRYLIKTRGQQVTLSCSPISGHRSVSWYQQTPGQGLQFLFEYFSETQRNKGNFPGRFSGRQFSNSRSEMNVSTLELGDSALYLCASSPGLAGDVETQYFGPGTRLLVL.

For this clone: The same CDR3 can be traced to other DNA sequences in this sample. The chain's CDR3 is CAISEGTGSYGYTF. In nucleotides, the CDR3 is TGTGCCATCAGTGAAGGGACAGGGAGCTATGGCTACACCTTC. The chain couples TRBV10-3 to TRBJ1-2, with TRBD1 matching 9 bases. The CDR3 has 14 amino acids. The germline V gene has CDR1 ENHRY and CDR2 SYGVKD. Losses at the gene ends were 3 bases for V and 4 bases for J; bases not matched to a gene: 3.

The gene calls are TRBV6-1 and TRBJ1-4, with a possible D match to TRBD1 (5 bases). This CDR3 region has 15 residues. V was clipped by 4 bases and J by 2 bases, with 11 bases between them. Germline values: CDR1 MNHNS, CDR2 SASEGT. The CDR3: CASSGHRSTNEKLFF. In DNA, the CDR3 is TGTGCCAGCAGTGGACACAGGTCGACTAATGAAAAACTGTTTTTT.

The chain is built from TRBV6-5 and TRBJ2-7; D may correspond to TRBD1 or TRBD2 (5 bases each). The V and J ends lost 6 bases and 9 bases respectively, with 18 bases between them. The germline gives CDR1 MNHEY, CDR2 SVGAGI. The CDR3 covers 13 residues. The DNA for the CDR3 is TGTGCCAGCAGACTTCGGGACCCCCTTTCGCAGTACTTC. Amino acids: CASRLRDPLSQYF.

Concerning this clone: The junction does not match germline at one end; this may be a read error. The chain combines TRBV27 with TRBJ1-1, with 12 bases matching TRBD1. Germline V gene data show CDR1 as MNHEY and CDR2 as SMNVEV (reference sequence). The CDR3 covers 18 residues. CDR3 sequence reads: CASSLSSGTGGANAEAFF. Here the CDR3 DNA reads TGTGCCAGCAGTTTATCGTCCGGGACAGGGGGCGCGAACGCTGAAGCTTTCTTT.

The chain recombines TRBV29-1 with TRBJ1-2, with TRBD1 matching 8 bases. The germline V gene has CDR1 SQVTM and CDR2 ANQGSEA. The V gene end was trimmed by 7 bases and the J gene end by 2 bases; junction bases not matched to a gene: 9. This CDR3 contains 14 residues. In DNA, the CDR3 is TGCAGCGCCGGTGGGGGACAGGTAAACTATGGCTACACCTTC. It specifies CSAGGGQVNYGYTF.

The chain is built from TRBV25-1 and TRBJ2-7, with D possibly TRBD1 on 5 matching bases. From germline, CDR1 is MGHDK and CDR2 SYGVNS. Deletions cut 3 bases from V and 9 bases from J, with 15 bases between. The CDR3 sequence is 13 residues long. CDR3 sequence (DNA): TGTGCCAGCAGTGAGCAGGGATCCCCCGTGCAGTACTTC. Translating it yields CASSEQGSPVQYF.

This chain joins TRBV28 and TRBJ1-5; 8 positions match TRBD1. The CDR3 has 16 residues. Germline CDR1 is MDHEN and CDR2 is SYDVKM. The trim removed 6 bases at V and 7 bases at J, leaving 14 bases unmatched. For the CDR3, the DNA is TGTGCCAGCAGAGCCGGGACAGGTATCCAAAGCCAGCCCCAGCATTTT. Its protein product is CASRAGTGIQSQPQHF.

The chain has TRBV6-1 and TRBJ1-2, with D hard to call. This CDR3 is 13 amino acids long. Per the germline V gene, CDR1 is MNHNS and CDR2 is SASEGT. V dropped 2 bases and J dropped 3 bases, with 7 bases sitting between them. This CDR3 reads CASSESRYYGYTF. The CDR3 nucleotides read TGTGCCAGCAGTGAATCCCGGTACTATGGCTACACCTTC.

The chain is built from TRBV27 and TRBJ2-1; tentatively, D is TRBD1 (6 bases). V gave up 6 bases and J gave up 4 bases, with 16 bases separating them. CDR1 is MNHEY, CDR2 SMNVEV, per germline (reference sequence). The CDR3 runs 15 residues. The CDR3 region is CASSPNRESYNEQFF. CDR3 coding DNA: TGTGCCAGCAGCCCTAACAGGGAATCTTACAATGAGCAGTTCTTC.

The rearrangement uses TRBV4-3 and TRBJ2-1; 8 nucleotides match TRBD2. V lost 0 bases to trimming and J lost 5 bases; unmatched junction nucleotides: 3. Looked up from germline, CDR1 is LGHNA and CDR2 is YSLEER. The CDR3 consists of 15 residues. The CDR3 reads CASSQDGSGNNEQFF. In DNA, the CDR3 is TGCGCCAGCAGCCAAGATGGTAGCGGGAACAATGAGCAGTTCTTC.

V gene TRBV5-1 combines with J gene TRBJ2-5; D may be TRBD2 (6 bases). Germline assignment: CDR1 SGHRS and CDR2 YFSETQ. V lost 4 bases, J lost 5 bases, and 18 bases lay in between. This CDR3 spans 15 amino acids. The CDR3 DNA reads TGCGCCAGCAGCAGCGACAGTCCACGGGGGGAGACCCAGTACTTC. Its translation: CASSSDSPRGETQYF.

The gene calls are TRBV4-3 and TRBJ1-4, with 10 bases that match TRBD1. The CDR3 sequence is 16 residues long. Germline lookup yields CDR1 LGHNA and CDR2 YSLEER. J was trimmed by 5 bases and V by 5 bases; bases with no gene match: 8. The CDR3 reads CASSLATGGANEKLFF. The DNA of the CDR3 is TGCGCCAGCAGCTTGGCGACAGGGGGCGCCAATGAAAAACTGTTTTTT.

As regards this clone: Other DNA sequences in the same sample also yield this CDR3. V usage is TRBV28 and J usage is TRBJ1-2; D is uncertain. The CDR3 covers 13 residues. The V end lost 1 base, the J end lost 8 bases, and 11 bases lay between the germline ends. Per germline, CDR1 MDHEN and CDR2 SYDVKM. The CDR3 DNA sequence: TGTGCCAGCAGTTTATCAGGTTTGAGGGGCTACACCTTC. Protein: CASSLSGLRGYTF.

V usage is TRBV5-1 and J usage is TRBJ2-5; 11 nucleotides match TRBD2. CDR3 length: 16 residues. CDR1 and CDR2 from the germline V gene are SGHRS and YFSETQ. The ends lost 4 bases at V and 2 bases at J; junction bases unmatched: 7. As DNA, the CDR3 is TGCGCCAGCAGCGCCCGGACTAGCGGGCTTCAAGAGACCCAGTACTTC. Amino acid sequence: CASSARTSGLQETQYF.

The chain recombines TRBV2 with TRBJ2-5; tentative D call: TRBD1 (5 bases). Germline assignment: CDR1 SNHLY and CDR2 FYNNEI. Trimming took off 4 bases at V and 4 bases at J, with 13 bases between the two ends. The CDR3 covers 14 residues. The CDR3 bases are TGTGCCAGCAGTGCGGCAGGGATGGGAGAGACCCAGTACTTC. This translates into CASSAAGMGETQYF.